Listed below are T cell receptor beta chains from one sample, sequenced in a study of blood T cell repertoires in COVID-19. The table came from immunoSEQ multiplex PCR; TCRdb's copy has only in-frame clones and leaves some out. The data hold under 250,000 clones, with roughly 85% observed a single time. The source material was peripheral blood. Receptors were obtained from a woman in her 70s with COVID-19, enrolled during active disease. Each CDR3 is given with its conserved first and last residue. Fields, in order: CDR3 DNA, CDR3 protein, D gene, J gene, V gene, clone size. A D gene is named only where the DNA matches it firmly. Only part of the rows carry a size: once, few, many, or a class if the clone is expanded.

cdr3_nt: TGTGCCAGCAGCCCGAGTTTGACAGGTCCTGGCTACACCTTC; cdr3_aa: CASSPSLTGPGYTF; d_call: NA; j_call: TRBJ1-2; v_call: TRBV7-2; clone_size: NA
cdr3_nt: TGTGCCAGTAGTATAGGTCCCGGACAGGGGGCTACCACCGGGGAGCTGTTTTTT; cdr3_aa: CASSIGPGQGATTGELFF; d_call: TRBD1; j_call: TRBJ2-2; v_call: TRBV19; clone_size: many
cdr3_nt: TGTGCCAGCAGCCCGGAAGGAGGCGGGGGAATAGGAAACACCATATATTTT; cdr3_aa: CASSPEGGGGIGNTIYF; d_call: NA; j_call: TRBJ1-3; v_call: TRBV5-6; clone_size: NA
cdr3_nt: TGTGCCAGCAGCCTGAGGGGGGGTCCTGAAGCTTTCTTT; cdr3_aa: CASSLRGGPEAFF; d_call: NA; j_call: TRBJ1-1; v_call: TRBV9; clone_size: NA
cdr3_nt: TGTGCCAGCAGTCTACGGGACAGGGGGTTCACTGAAGCTTTCTTT; cdr3_aa: CASSLRDRGFTEAFF; d_call: TRBD1; j_call: TRBJ1-1; v_call: TRBV6-5; clone_size: NA
cdr3_nt: TGTGCCAGCAGTTCTTACAGGGAGGGTCAGCCCCAGCATTTT; cdr3_aa: CASSSYREGQPQHF; d_call: NA; j_call: TRBJ1-5; v_call: TRBV28; clone_size: NA
cdr3_nt: TGTGCCAGCAACGACAGGGGGCGAGGAAACACCATATATTTT; cdr3_aa: CASNDRGRGNTIYF; d_call: TRBD1; j_call: TRBJ1-3; v_call: TRBV6-5; clone_size: NA
cdr3_nt: TGTGCCAGCAGCCATGAGGGAGGAGGGGCGGATGATCAGCCCCAGCATTTT; cdr3_aa: CASSHEGGGADDQPQHF; d_call: NA; j_call: TRBJ1-5; v_call: TRBV4-2; clone_size: NA
cdr3_nt: TGTGCCAGTAGGCTAGCGGCTAGCACAGATACGCAGTATTTT; cdr3_aa: CASRLAASTDTQYF; d_call: TRBD2; j_call: TRBJ2-3; v_call: TRBV19; clone_size: NA
cdr3_nt: TGTGCCATCAGTGAGGGACAGCTATACGAGCAGTACTTC; cdr3_aa: CAISEGQLYEQYF; d_call: NA; j_call: TRBJ2-7; v_call: TRBV10-3; clone_size: NA
cdr3_nt: TGTGCCAGCAGTTTCCGTGCCAGCCTATCGGGGAGGCCAGATACGCAGTATTTT; cdr3_aa: CASSFRASLSGRPDTQYF; d_call: NA; j_call: TRBJ2-3; v_call: TRBV27; clone_size: few
cdr3_nt: TGTGCCAGCAACACACAGGGACTGAACACTGAAGCTTTCTTT; cdr3_aa: CASNTQGLNTEAFF; d_call: NA; j_call: TRBJ1-1; v_call: TRBV9; clone_size: NA
cdr3_nt: TGTGCCACCAGCAGAGGTCTCCTGATTAGCGGGAGGGCACCCGGGGAGCTGTTTTTT; cdr3_aa: CATSRGLLISGRAPGELFF; d_call: TRBD2; j_call: TRBJ2-2; v_call: TRBV15; clone_size: NA
cdr3_nt: TGTGCCAGCGGAAAGGGGCAGCAGCCGCAGTATTTT; cdr3_aa: CASGKGQQPQYF; d_call: NA; j_call: TRBJ2-3; v_call: TRBV19; clone_size: NA
cdr3_nt: TGTGCCAGCAGTGGAAGCAGGGGCGACTATGGCTACACCTTC; cdr3_aa: CASSGSRGDYGYTF; d_call: NA; j_call: TRBJ1-2; v_call: TRBV28; clone_size: NA
cdr3_nt: TGTGCCAGCTCACTAACGGAGGACCCGAACACTGAAGCTTTCTTT; cdr3_aa: CASSLTEDPNTEAFF; d_call: NA; j_call: TRBJ1-1; v_call: TRBV18; clone_size: NA
cdr3_nt: TGTGCCACCAGCAGAGGAGCTCGGACAGGGTGGAATTCACCCCTCCACTTT; cdr3_aa: CATSRGARTGWNSPLHF; d_call: TRBD1; j_call: TRBJ1-6; v_call: TRBV15; clone_size: NA
cdr3_nt: TGTGCCAGCAGGGAACAGGGCAACTCTGGAAACACCATATATTTT; cdr3_aa: CASREQGNSGNTIYF; d_call: NA; j_call: TRBJ1-3; v_call: TRBV2; clone_size: NA
cdr3_nt: TGTGCCAGCAGCGCGACAGGTGGGAACACTGAAGCTTTCTTT; cdr3_aa: CASSATGGNTEAFF; d_call: NA; j_call: TRBJ1-1; v_call: TRBV9; clone_size: NA
cdr3_nt: TGTGCCTGGAGTAACCCGGGGGTTCGGACCGGGGAGCTGTTTTTT; cdr3_aa: CAWSNPGVRTGELFF; d_call: NA; j_call: TRBJ2-2; v_call: TRBV30; clone_size: NA
cdr3_nt: TGCAGTGCTTACAGGGAAAATGAGCAGTTCTTC; cdr3_aa: CSAYRENEQFF; d_call: NA; j_call: TRBJ2-1; v_call: TRBV20-1; clone_size: NA
cdr3_nt: TGTGCCAGCAGCTTGGGGACAGGGGATAATTCACCCCTCCACTTT; cdr3_aa: CASSLGTGDNSPLHF; d_call: TRBD1; j_call: TRBJ1-6; v_call: TRBV5-5; clone_size: NA
cdr3_nt: TGCGCCAGCAGCCAAGAGTTCACAGGGTCATATGGCTACACCTTC; cdr3_aa: CASSQEFTGSYGYTF; d_call: NA; j_call: TRBJ1-2; v_call: TRBV4-3; clone_size: NA
cdr3_nt: TGTGCCAGCAGCGCAAGCGGGGGGTCCCTCTCCTACGAGCAGTACTTC; cdr3_aa: CASSASGGSLSYEQYF; d_call: TRBD2; j_call: TRBJ2-7; v_call: TRBV9; clone_size: NA
cdr3_nt: TGTGCCAGCAGCGCCGGAGGGGGCGCGGATGAAAAACTGTTTTTT; cdr3_aa: CASSAGGGADEKLFF; d_call: TRBD1; j_call: TRBJ1-4; v_call: TRBV9; clone_size: NA
cdr3_nt: TGTGCCAGCAAAATGACAGAGATGAACACTGAAGCTTTCTTT; cdr3_aa: CASKMTEMNTEAFF; d_call: NA; j_call: TRBJ1-1; v_call: TRBV2; clone_size: few
cdr3_nt: TGTGCCAGCAGCCCGGACGGGGGACCAAGAGGCTACACCTTC; cdr3_aa: CASSPDGGPRGYTF; d_call: NA; j_call: TRBJ1-2; v_call: TRBV6-2/TRBV6-3; clone_size: NA
cdr3_nt: TGCGCCAGCAGCCGCGGGGGAGGAGATTCATCAGATACGCAGTATTTT; cdr3_aa: CASSRGGGDSSDTQYF; d_call: TRBD2; j_call: TRBJ2-3; v_call: TRBV5-1; clone_size: NA
cdr3_nt: TGTGCCAGCAGCGCCGGAGGGTCGGGGAAAGATACGCAGTATTTT; cdr3_aa: CASSAGGSGKDTQYF; d_call: NA; j_call: TRBJ2-3; v_call: TRBV11-1; clone_size: NA
cdr3_nt: TGTGCCAGCAGCTTCGGGACTAGCGGGAGCTACGAGCAGTACTTC; cdr3_aa: CASSFGTSGSYEQYF; d_call: TRBD2; j_call: TRBJ2-7; v_call: TRBV3-1/TRBV3-2; clone_size: NA
cdr3_nt: TGCGCCAGCCGGACAGTTATGAATCAGCCCCAGCATTTT; cdr3_aa: CASRTVMNQPQHF; d_call: NA; j_call: TRBJ1-5; v_call: TRBV5-1; clone_size: NA
cdr3_nt: TGTGCCAGTAGTATACGGTACAGGGTAGACACTGAAGCTTTCTTT; cdr3_aa: CASSIRYRVDTEAFF; d_call: NA; j_call: TRBJ1-1; v_call: TRBV19; clone_size: NA
cdr3_nt: TGCGCCAGCAGCTTGGGTGGGACAGCGAACACCGGGGAGCTGTTTTTT; cdr3_aa: CASSLGGTANTGELFF; d_call: TRBD1; j_call: TRBJ2-2; v_call: TRBV5-1; clone_size: few